The 9 T cell receptor beta chains presented below share a single source sample, sequenced in a study of T and B cells in COVID-19 patients. TRB was amplified from around 250-500 ng of blood genomic DNA. TRB rearrangements were amplified by multiplex PCR with BIOMED2 TRB-A/B primers. From the multiplex PCR reads, TCRdb called clonotypes with MiXCR, one entry per CDR3 protein. In the table there are approximately 26,000 distinct CDR3 sequences, roughly 33% of which are singletons. Sequencing was performed on blood. The source is a human donor who had recovered from COVID-19.

The chain combines TRBV28 with TRBJ1-5, with 7 bases aligning to TRBD1. The V gene end was trimmed by 0 bases and the J gene end by 4 bases; junction bases not matched to a gene: 6. CDR3 size: 16 residues. Germline CDR1 and CDR2: MDHEN and SYDVKM. The CDR3 sequence is CASSLWAGGANQPQHF. In DNA, the CDR3 is TGTGCCAGCAGTTTATGGGCAGGGGGAGCAAATCAGCCCCAGCATTTT. Full variable domain (missing parts from reference TRBV28 and TRBJ1-5): DVKVTQSSRYLVKRTGEKVFLECVQDMDHENMFWYRQDPGLGLRLIYFSYDVKMKEKGDIPEGYSVSREKKERFSLILESASTNQTSMYLCASSLWAGGANQPQHFGDGTRLSIL.

The chain has TRBV12-3 or TRBV12-4 and TRBJ1-1; 9 bases fit TRBD1. With V trimmed by 6 bases and J by 5 bases, 4 bases remained unmatched. CDR3 length: 13 residues. This CDR3 is CASRLQGATEAFF. The CDR3 coding sequence is TGTGCCAGCAGGCTACAGGGGGCGACTGAAGCTTTCTTT.

This rearrangement joins TRBV6-5 to TRBJ2-3, with 7 bases fitting TRBD1. Losses at the gene ends were 6 bases for V and 4 bases for J; bases not matched to a gene: 10. From germline, CDR1 is MNHEY and CDR2 SVGAGI. The CDR3 covers 15 residues. The CDR3 sequence is CASSVVAGGADTQYF. The CDR3 region has the DNA TGTGCCAGCAGCGTAGTGGCAGGGGGTGCAGATACGCAGTATTTT.

The chain has TRBV4-3 and TRBJ2-7, with 9 bases fitting TRBD1. CDR3 length: 14 residues. CDR1 is LGHNA, CDR2 YSLEER, per germline. V shed 5 bases, J shed 7 bases, and the junction held 9 bases outside the gene matches. CDR3 amino acids: CASSLEQGAREQYF. As DNA, the CDR3 is TGCGCCAGCAGCTTGGAACAGGGGGCGAGGGAGCAGTACTTC.

This clonotype was observed a handful of times. The chain joins TRBV15 to TRBJ2-2; D call uncertain. This CDR3 has 15 residues. Deletions cut 1 base from V and 1 base from J, with 7 bases between. Germline V gives CDR1 LNHNV, CDR2 YYDKDF (reference sequence). The chain's CDR3 is CATSRGELNTGELFF. The DNA for the CDR3 is TGTGCCACCAGCAGAGGTGAACTGAACACCGGGGAGCTGTTTTTT.

This clonotype came up a few times. This rearrangement joins TRBV5-5 to TRBJ2-3; 10 positions agree with TRBD2. V was clipped by 0 bases and J by 8 bases; unmatched bases: 12. CDR3 length: 17 residues. CDR1 and CDR2 from the germline V gene are SGHKS and YYEKEE (reference sequence). The CDR3 nucleotides are TGTGCCAGCAGCTTGGAAAGGAGCGGGAGGGCCGGAGCTACGCAGTATTTT. Translation gives CASSLERSGRAGATQYF.

The chain recombines TRBV6-1 with TRBJ2-7; maybe TRBD1 (6 bases). Germline V gene data show CDR1 as MNHNS and CDR2 as SASEGT. The CDR3 runs 15 residues. The ends were cut back, 6 bases at V and 0 bases at J, with 15 bases in the middle. CDR3 amino acids: CASRYSGDISYEQYF. The CDR3 DNA follows: TGTGCCAGCAGGTACTCCGGGGACATCTCCTACGAGCAGTACTTC.

This clonotype was seen ten or more times. The genes are TRBV19 and TRBJ1-5; 7 positions match TRBD1. CDR3 length equals 14 residues. Germline CDR1 reads LNHDA; CDR2 reads SQIVND (reference sequence). Trimming removed 7 bases from V and 2 bases from J; junction bases left unmatched: 5. CDR3 sequence (DNA): TGTGCCAGTAAGGGAGGGGGCGGCAATCAGCCCCAGCATTTT. Translation gives CASKGGGGNQPQHF. Looking up the rest from reference TRBV19 and TRBJ1-5 gives the full variable domain: DGGITQSPKYLFRKEGQNVTLSCEQNLNHDAMYWYRQDPGQGLRLIYYSQIVNDFQKGDIAEGYSVSREKKESFPLTVTSAQKNPTAFYLCASKGGGGNQPQHFGDGTRLSIL.

The rearrangement uses TRBV5-4 and TRBJ2-7; a weak D match, TRBD1 (6 bases). Per the germline V gene, CDR1 is SGHNT and CDR2 is YYREEE (reference sequence). Trimming pared 4 bases from V and 3 bases from J, leaving 17 bases between. This CDR3 has 15 amino acids. The CDR3: CASSPSRDTFYEQYF. DNA of the CDR3: TGTGCCAGCAGCCCGTCAAGGGACACATTCTACGAGCAGTACTTC.